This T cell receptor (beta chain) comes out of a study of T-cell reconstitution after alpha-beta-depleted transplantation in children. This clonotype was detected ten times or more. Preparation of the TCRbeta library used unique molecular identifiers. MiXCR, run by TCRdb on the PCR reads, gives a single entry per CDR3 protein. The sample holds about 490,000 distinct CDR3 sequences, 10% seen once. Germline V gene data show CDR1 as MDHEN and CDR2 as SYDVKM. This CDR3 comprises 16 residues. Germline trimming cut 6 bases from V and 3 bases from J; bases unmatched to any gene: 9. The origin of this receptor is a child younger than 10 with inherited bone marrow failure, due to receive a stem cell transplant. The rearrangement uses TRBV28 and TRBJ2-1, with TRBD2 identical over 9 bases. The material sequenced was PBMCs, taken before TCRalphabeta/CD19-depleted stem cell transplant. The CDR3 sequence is CASSPQTSGLYNEQFF. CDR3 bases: TGTGCCAGCAGCCCCCAGACTAGCGGACTCTACAATGAGCAGTTCTTC.